A single sample gave rise to the 25 T cell receptor beta chains below, sequenced in a study of blood T cell repertoires in COVID-19 (dated by TCRdb to 2019 to 2021). Library construction relied on the immunoSEQ multiplex PCR assay. Held by TCRdb, this immuneACCESS table contains in-frame sequences only and omits some clones. Under half of the omission traces to an unresolved V gene where checked; the cause of the rest is unknown. The sample table holds 85,000 to 90,000 clones, of which 75% to 90% were seen once. The ten top clones hold 0.95% to 1.5% of the sample. The sequencing input was peripheral blood. These receptors came from a man older than 75 with active or convalescent COVID-19.

The genes are TRBV5-4 and TRBJ2-3; D is ambiguous. CDR1 and CDR2 (germline): SGHNT, YYREEE (reference sequence). CDR3 length: 16 amino acids. The ends were cut back, 4 bases at V and 0 bases at J, with 15 bases in the middle. CDR3 sequence (DNA): TGTGCCAGCAGCACCAAAGCCGTATCTAGCACAGATACGCAGTATTTT. Its translation: CASSTKAVSSTDTQYF. Filled out from reference TRBV5-4 and TRBJ2-3, the complete variable domain reads ETGVTQSPTHLIKTRGQQVTLRCSSQSGHNTVSWYQQALGQGPQFIFQYYREEENGRGNFPPRFSGLQFPNYSSELNVNALELDDSALYLCASSTKAVSSTDTQYFGPGTRLTVL.

This chain uses TRBV12-3 or TRBV12-4 with TRBJ1-1; D not certain. V gave up 6 bases and J gave up 5 bases, with 13 bases separating them. The CDR3 spans 13 residues. CDR3 sequence reads: CASSLEGRTEAFF. CDR3 bases: TGTGCCAGCAGCCTAGAGGGTCGGACTGAAGCTTTCTTT.

The chain is built from TRBV5-8 and TRBJ1-1; no reliable D call. CDR1 is SGHTS, CDR2 YDEGEE, per germline. The CDR3 has 11 residues. The V end lost 9 bases, the J end lost 4 bases, and 10 bases lay between the germline ends. CDR3 sequence reads: CATLRFTEAFF. The DNA of the CDR3 is TGTGCCACCCTCCGGTTCACTGAAGCTTTCTTT. The variable domain in full, completed from reference TRBV5-8 and TRBJ1-1, reads EAGVTQSPTHLIKTRGQQATLRCSPISGHTSVYWYQQALGLGLQFLLWYDEGEERNRGNFPPRFSGRQFPNYSSELNVNALELEDSALYLCATLRFTEAFFGQGTRLTVV.

This chain links TRBV19 with TRBJ2-7; TRBD2 matches 13 bases. With 7 bases clipped from V and 1 base from J, the junction kept 19 bases outside the gene matches. The length of the CDR3 is 20 residues. Per germline, CDR1 LNHDA and CDR2 SQIVND (reference sequence). CDR3 loop: CASIRKRGGLAGPNSYEQYF. CDR3 nucleotide sequence: TGTGCCAGTATCCGGAAAAGGGGGGGACTAGCGGGACCTAATTCCTACGAGCAGTACTTC.

Only a few counts were recorded for this clone. The CDR3 loop reads CASSLFGSGPQHF. CDR3 coding DNA: TGTGCCAGCAGTTTATTCGGCAGCGGGCCCCAGCATTTT. This chain uses TRBV28 with TRBJ1-5; no definite D call. Germline assignment: CDR1 MDHEN and CDR2 SYDVKM. V lost 1 base to trimming and J lost 9 bases, with 10 bases between them. The CDR3 length is 13 residues.

The genes are TRBV19 and TRBJ2-1; TRBD2 matches 7 bases. CDR3 length: 15 amino acids. J lost 5 bases, V lost 3 bases, and 7 bases had no gene match. Germline V gene data show CDR1 as LNHDA and CDR2 as SQIVND (reference sequence). The CDR3 coding sequence is TGTGCCAGTAGTATGGGAGGGCTATTAAACAATGAGCAGTTCTTC. Translation gives CASSMGGLLNNEQFF.

The rearrangement joins TRBV11-2 to TRBJ1-1, with D unresolved. This CDR3 comprises 13 residues. The V end lost 5 bases, the J end lost 8 bases, and 15 bases lay between the germline ends. Germline lookup yields CDR1 SGHAT and CDR2 FQNNGV. CDR3 amino acids: CASSPGGAGEAFF. CDR3 sequence (DNA): TGTGCCAGCAGCCCGGGAGGTGCGGGGGAAGCTTTCTTT.

The chain uses TRBV24-1 and TRBJ2-1; no definite D call. The CDR3 extends over 13 amino acids. The ends were cut back, 5 bases at V and 3 bases at J, with 7 bases in the middle. The germline V gene encodes CDR1 KGHDR and CDR2 SFDVKD. This CDR3 is CATSVRFYNEQFF. CDR3 in DNA: TGTGCCACCAGTGTTCGGTTCTACAATGAGCAGTTCTTC.

The genes are TRBV5-1 and TRBJ2-3; possible D gene TRBD2, 6 bases. Germline values: CDR1 SGHRS, CDR2 YFSETQ. V was shortened by 4 bases and J by 0 bases, with 12 bases between the two germline ends. CDR3 length equals 15 residues. The CDR3 sequence: CASSVSGASTDTQYF. Here the CDR3 DNA reads TGCGCCAGCAGCGTTTCGGGAGCTAGCACAGATACGCAGTATTTT. Based on the CDR3 plus reference TRBV5-1 and TRBJ2-3, the full variable domain is KAGVTQTPRYLIKTRGQQVTLSCSPISGHRSVSWYQQTPGQGLQFLFEYFSETQRNKGNFPGRFSGRQFSNSRSEMNVSTLELGDSALYLCASSVSGASTDTQYFGPGTRLTVL.

V usage is TRBV7-8 and J usage is TRBJ2-3; 10 bases are shared with TRBD2. The CDR3 length is 15 residues. The germline V gene has CDR1 SGHVS and CDR2 FQNEAQ. Germline trimming cut 4 bases from V and 3 bases from J; bases unmatched to any gene: 4. This CDR3 is CASSWSAGGTDTQYF. The CDR3 nucleotides read TGTGCCAGCAGCTGGTCAGCGGGAGGGACAGATACGCAGTATTTT.

The gene calls are TRBV10-2 and TRBJ1-2; TRBD1 is a possible D gene (5 bases). V was shortened by 0 bases and J by 8 bases, with 19 bases between the two germline ends. The CDR3 has 16 residues. Germline V gene data show CDR1 as WSHSY and CDR2 as SAAADI. DNA for the CDR3: TGCGCCAGCAGTGAGTCCGTCGGGACTCCTCAGCGGGGCTACACCTTC. It yields the protein CASSESVGTPQRGYTF.

V gene TRBV4-3 combines with J gene TRBJ2-7, with TRBD2 identical over 15 bases. CDR3 length: 16 amino acids. V was clipped by 3 bases and J by 3 bases; unmatched bases: 3. Germline-derived CDR1 and CDR2 are LGHNA and YSLEER. Written as DNA, the CDR3 is TGCGCCAGCAGCCAGGGACTAGCGGGAGGTGACTACGAGCAGTACTTC. This translates into CASSQGLAGGDYEQYF.

This clone has a single count. The chain joins TRBV11-2 to TRBJ2-1; 8 bases match TRBD2. This CDR3 spans 15 amino acids. The V and J ends lost 0 bases and 7 bases, in that order; junction bases with no gene match: 5. Germline V lookup: CDR1 SGHAT, CDR2 FQNNGV. The CDR3 here is CASSLDGGRRNEQFF. CDR3 nucleotides: TGTGCCAGCAGCTTAGATGGCGGGAGGAGGAATGAGCAGTTCTTC.

The CDR3 reads CASSQEGAGPQNIQYF. CDR3 in DNA: TGCGCCAGCAGCCAAGAAGGCGCTGGGCCGCAAAACATTCAGTACTTC. The chain uses TRBV4-3 and TRBJ2-4; D is undetermined. Between the trimmed V and J ends, which lost 0 bases and 5 bases, there was a span of 14 bases. The CDR3 runs 16 residues. CDR1 is LGHNA, CDR2 YSLEER, per germline.

V usage is TRBV27 and J usage is TRBJ2-7; 10 bases align to TRBD1. CDR1 is MNHEY, CDR2 SMNVEV, per germline (reference sequence). This CDR3 has 15 residues. The junction had 9 bases not matched to a gene; V was cut back by 5 bases and J by 5 bases. The CDR3 DNA sequence: TGTGCCAGCAGTCCGAGGACAGGGGGAGCACACGAGCAGTACTTC. As protein: CASSPRTGGAHEQYF.

The V call is TRBV7-3, the J call TRBJ2-1, with 12 bases that match TRBD2. CDR1 is SGHTA and CDR2 is FQGTGA in the germline V gene. V lost 4 bases, J lost 6 bases, and 1 base stayed unmatched. The CDR3 extends over 14 amino acids. The CDR3: CASSWTSGANEQFF. The CDR3 DNA sequence: TGTGCCAGCAGCTGGACTAGCGGGGCCAATGAGCAGTTCTTC. Full variable domain (rest looked up from reference TRBV7-3 and TRBJ2-1): GAGVSQTPSNKVTEKGKYVELRCDPISGHTALYWYRQSLGQGPEFLIYFQGTGAADDSGLPNDRFFAVRPEGSVSTLKIQRTERGDSAVYLCASSWTSGANEQFFGPGTRLTVL.

The genes are TRBV7-8 and TRBJ2-1; 10 nucleotides match TRBD2. Trimming cost V 3 bases and J 6 bases; bases outside gene matches: 11. In germline, CDR1 is SGHVS, CDR2 FQNEAQ. The length of the CDR3 is 17 residues. The CDR3 sequence is CASSFFWVAGGGNEQFF. The CDR3 DNA follows: TGTGCCAGCAGCTTTTTTTGGGTAGCGGGAGGTGGCAATGAGCAGTTCTTC.

V gene TRBV3-1 (or the pseudogene TRBV3-2) combines with J gene TRBJ2-2; D unclear. Germline CDR1 is LGHDT and CDR2 is YNNKEL (reference sequence). CDR3 length equals 13 residues. Trimming pared 4 bases from V and 7 bases from J, leaving 10 bases between. The CDR3 here is CASSPYGGGELFF. The CDR3 DNA reads TGTGCCAGCAGCCCCTACGGTGGCGGGGAGCTGTTTTTT.

V is TRBV5-4 and J is TRBJ1-4; no clear D gene. Germline V gene sequence: CDR1 SGHNT, CDR2 YYREEE (reference sequence). V lost 1 base to trimming and J lost 3 bases, with 7 bases between them. This CDR3 contains 14 residues. The CDR3 is CASSLREANEKLFF. The CDR3 coding sequence is TGTGCCAGCAGCTTGCGGGAGGCTAATGAAAAACTGTTTTTT.

The chain has TRBV4-1 and TRBJ1-4, with TRBD1 as a possible D gene (5 bases). The CDR3 is 12 residues long. Deletions cut 7 bases from V and 7 bases from J, with 10 bases between. Germline CDR1 MGHRA, CDR2 YSYEKL. The CDR3 is CASMGEVEKLFF. In DNA form, the CDR3 reads TGCGCCAGCATGGGGGAGGTTGAAAAACTGTTTTTT.

In this sample, this clone turned up once. CDR3 amino acids: CATSRTLAGAVETQYF. CDR3 coding DNA: TGTGCCACCAGCAGAACCCTAGCGGGAGCTGTAGAGACCCAGTACTTC. The J gene is TRBJ2-5, the V gene TRBV15; TRBD2 agrees at 10 bases. The CDR3 length is 16 residues. After removal of 2 bases from V and 4 bases from J, the junction contained 7 bases not matched to a gene. Germline CDR1 LNHNV, CDR2 YYDKDF (reference sequence).

The gene calls are TRBV5-1 and TRBJ2-3; no definite D call. CDR1 and CDR2 from the germline V gene are SGHRS and YFSETQ. Trimming left V 1 base short and J 0 bases short, with 9 bases between. The CDR3 runs 15 residues. CDR3 region: CASSLSLYSTDTQYF. In DNA form, the CDR3 reads TGCGCCAGCAGCTTGTCTCTCTATAGCACAGATACGCAGTATTTT.

Worth noting for this clone: Sequence at one end of the junction differs from germline and may be a read error. The V call is TRBV2, the J call TRBJ1-1; TRBD1 might be the D (5 bases). The CDR3 length is 11 residues. Germline V gene data show CDR1 as SNHLY and CDR2 as FYNNEI. The CDR3 spells CAGRADTEAFF. CDR3 coding DNA: TGTGCCGGCAGGGCTGACACTGAAGCTTTCTTT. Combining the CDR3 with reference TRBV2 and TRBJ1-1 gives the whole variable domain EPEVTQTPSHQVTQMGQEVILRCVPISNHLYFYWYRQILGQKVEFLVSFYNNEISEKSEIFDDQFSVERPDGSNFTLKIRSTKLEDSAMYFCAGRADTEAFFGQGTRLTVV.

V is TRBV7-2 and J is TRBJ2-4, with 8 positions matching TRBD2. The CDR3 extends over 14 amino acids. Germline lookup yields CDR1 SGHTA and CDR2 FQGNSA. Trimming took 5 bases from V and 6 from J; bases not matched to a gene: 6. CDR3 bases: TGTGCCAGCAGCGCTACCACTAGCGGAAACATTCAGTACTTC. As protein: CASSATTSGNIQYF.

The V and J genes are TRBV9 and TRBJ2-2; unclear D gene. The V end was cut by 0 bases, the J end by 1 base, with 7 bases between. The germline CDR1 and CDR2 sequences are SGDLS and YYNGEE. The CDR3 totals 15 residues. CDR3 coding DNA: TGTGCCAGCAGCGTAGAATCACAGAACACCGGGGAGCTGTTTTTT. Protein: CASSVESQNTGELFF.